This T cell receptor beta chain is drawn from a study of cytomegalovirus exposure and HLA in healthy donors. Study results and limitations: Reported results showed that the classifier diagnosed cytomegalovirus status with high specificity and sensitivity. Later examination showed HLA-associated TCR beta chains had greater clonal expansion than equally common others.

The CDR3 contains 12 residues. Germline V gives CDR1 GTSNPN, CDR2 SVGIG (reference sequence). V was pared by 4 bases and J by 8 bases, with 2 bases of the junction left unmatched. Primers for the PCR totalled 60 Vbeta and 13 Jbeta. The repertoire was sequenced with immunoSEQ multiplex PCR; TCRdb's copy has only in-frame clones and lacks some. Here the sample spans roughly 180,000 clones, over 75% being singletons. Regarding this clone: Its specificity is unknown.

Whereas donors were nominally healthy upon sampling, unrecorded immune exposures were probable. The specimen sequenced was PBMCs. The origin of this receptor is a man between 50 and 59 years old in good health and CMV-seropositive. V usage is TRBV30 and J usage is TRBJ1-2, with 12 positions matching TRBD1. The CDR3 region has the DNA TGTGCCTGGACCGGGACAGGGGGCGGCTACACCTTC. Translated, it gives CAWTGTGGGYTF.